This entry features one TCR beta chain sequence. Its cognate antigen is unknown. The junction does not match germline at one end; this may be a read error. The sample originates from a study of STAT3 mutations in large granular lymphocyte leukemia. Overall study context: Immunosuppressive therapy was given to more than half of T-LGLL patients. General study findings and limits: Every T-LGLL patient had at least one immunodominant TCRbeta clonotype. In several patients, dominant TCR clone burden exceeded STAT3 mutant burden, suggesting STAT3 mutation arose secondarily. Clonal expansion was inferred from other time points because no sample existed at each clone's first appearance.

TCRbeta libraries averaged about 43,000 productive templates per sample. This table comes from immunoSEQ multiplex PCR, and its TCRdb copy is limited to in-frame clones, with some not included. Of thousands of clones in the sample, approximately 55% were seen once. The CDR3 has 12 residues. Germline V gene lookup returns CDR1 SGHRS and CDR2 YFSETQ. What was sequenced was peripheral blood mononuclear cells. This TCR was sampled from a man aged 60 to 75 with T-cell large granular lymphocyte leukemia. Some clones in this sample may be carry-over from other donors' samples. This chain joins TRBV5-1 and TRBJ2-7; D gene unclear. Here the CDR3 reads CASSGSRAIKIF. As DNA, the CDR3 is TGCGCCAGCAGCGGGTCCCGGGCAATCAAAATCTTC.